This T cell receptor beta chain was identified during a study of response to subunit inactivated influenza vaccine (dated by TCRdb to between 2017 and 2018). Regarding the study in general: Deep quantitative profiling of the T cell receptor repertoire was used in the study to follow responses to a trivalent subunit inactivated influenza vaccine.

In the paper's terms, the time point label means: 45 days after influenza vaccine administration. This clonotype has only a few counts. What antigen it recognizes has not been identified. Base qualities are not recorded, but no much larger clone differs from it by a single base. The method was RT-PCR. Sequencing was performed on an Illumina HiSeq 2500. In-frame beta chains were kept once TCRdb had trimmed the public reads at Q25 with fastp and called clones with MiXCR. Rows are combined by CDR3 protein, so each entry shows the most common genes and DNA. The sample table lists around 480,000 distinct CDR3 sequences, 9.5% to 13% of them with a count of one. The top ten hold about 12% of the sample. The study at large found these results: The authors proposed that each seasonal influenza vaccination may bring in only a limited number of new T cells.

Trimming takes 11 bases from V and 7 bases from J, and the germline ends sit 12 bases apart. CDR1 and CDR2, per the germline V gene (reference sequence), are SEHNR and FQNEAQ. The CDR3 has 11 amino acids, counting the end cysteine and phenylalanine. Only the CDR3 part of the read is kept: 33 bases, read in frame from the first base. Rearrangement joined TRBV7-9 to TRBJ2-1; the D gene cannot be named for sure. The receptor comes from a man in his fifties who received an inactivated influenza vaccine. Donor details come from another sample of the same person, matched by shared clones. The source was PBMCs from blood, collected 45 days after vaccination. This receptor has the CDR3 CAGRIGNEQFF. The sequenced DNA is TGTGCCGGCCGGATCGGGAATGAGCAGTTCTTC. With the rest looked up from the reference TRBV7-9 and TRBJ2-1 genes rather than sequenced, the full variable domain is DTGVSQNPRHKITKRGQNVTFRCDPISEHNRLYWYRQTLGQGPEFLTYFQNEAQLEKSRLLSDRFSAERPKGSFSTLEIQRTEQGDSAMYLCAGRIGNEQFFGPGTRLTVL.